Sequencing of this T cell receptor (beta chain) was carried out in a study of blood T cell repertoires in COVID-19. Some clones are missing from TCRdb's copy, which holds only in-frame ones; the method was immunoSEQ multiplex PCR. There are about 310,000 clones in the sample; about nine tenths occur only once, and around a tenth lies in the top ten. V gave up 2 bases and J gave up 1 base; unmatched junction bases: 4. Germline V lookup: CDR1 MGHRA, CDR2 YSYEKL. The CDR3 has 16 amino acids. Researchers sorted participants into cohorts using their self-reported clinical history. Sequencing was done on a sample of PBMCs or T cells enriched from blood (not recorded which). The TCR originated in a woman in her forties who had recovered from COVID-19. This chain links TRBV4-1 with TRBJ2-2; TRBD2 matches at 7 bases. CDR3 nucleotide sequence: TGCGCCAGCAGCCAAAGCGGGGCCTGGAACACCGGGGAGCTGTTTTTT. As protein: CASSQSGAWNTGELFF.